The present TCR beta chain was sequenced within a study of cytomegalovirus exposure and HLA in healthy donors. Broader study findings: Some highly shared sequence variants likely arose as a pipeline artifact. Per published reports, the classifier diagnosed cytomegalovirus status with high specificity and sensitivity.

Germline loops: CDR1 SGHDT, CDR2 YYEEEE. The CDR3 length is 19 residues. The germline V and J ends were trimmed by 0 bases and 0 bases, with 22 bases remaining between them. With regard to this clone: Its antigen is as yet unknown.

Amplification used 60 Vbeta primers and 13 Jbeta primers. Data came from immunoSEQ multiplex PCR; TCRdb stores just in-frame clones and leaves some out. The top ten hold approximately 12% of the sample, which has 35,000 to 55,000 clones, roughly 60% seen once. Sequenced input: PBMCs. This chain joins TRBV5-6 and TRBJ2-7, with a possible D match to TRBD2 (5 bases). The sequence came from a man aged 55 to 69 in good health and CMV-seropositive. The CDR3 is CASSLGPFVGGRSSYEQYF. The DNA of the CDR3 is TGTGCCAGCAGCTTGGGACCGTTCGTAGGAGGCAGAAGCTCCTACGAGCAGTACTTC.